The present entry profiles one TCR beta chain with its context. The sample comes from a study of blood T cell repertoires in COVID-19. In the study overall: Spain, Italy and the United States supplied samples that represented acute and convalescent COVID-19.

The CDR3 length is 14 residues. Deletions cut 4 bases from V and 2 bases from J, with 13 bases between. Germline V gene sequence: CDR1 SGHRS, CDR2 YFSETQ. The table came from immunoSEQ multiplex PCR; TCRdb's copy has only in-frame clones and leaves some out. The sample includes about 130,000 clones, around nine tenths of them seen just once. This rearrangement joins TRBV5-1 to TRBJ2-7; D possibly corresponds to TRBD2 (5 bases). The sequenced sample was peripheral blood. This sequence was found in a woman between 65 and 79 years old with COVID-19, enrolled during active disease. The CDR3 reads CASSRRTAAYEQYF. The CDR3 coding sequence is TGCGCCAGCAGCAGGAGGACCGCCGCCTACGAGCAGTACTTC.